This TCR beta chain was captured by sequencing in a study of blood T cell repertoires in COVID-19. Clones were read by immunoSEQ multiplex PCR, and TCRdb kept only the in-frame ones, dropping some. This table holds about 290,000 clones, approximately 90% found once. This CDR3 region has 13 residues. Germline lookup yields CDR1 SGHTA and CDR2 FQGTGA. Trimming removed 5 bases at V and 6 bases at J, with 12 bases between. This sequence originates from a woman between 25 and 40 years old with active or convalescent COVID-19. The gene calls are TRBV7-3 and TRBJ2-3; tentatively, D is TRBD1 (5 bases). Sequenced material: peripheral blood. CDR3 sequence: CASSARRGDTQYF. CDR3 nucleotide sequence: TGTGCCAGCAGCGCCAGAAGGGGCGATACGCAGTATTTT.